What follows are 30 T cell receptor beta chains derived from one specimen sequenced in a study of blood T cell repertoires in COVID-19 (dated by TCRdb to 2018 to 2021). Receptors were amplified or captured by the immunoSEQ multiplex PCR assay. The table was pulled from immuneACCESS by TCRdb, which kept in-frame rearrangements only. Such tables lose some clones; where checked, under half of the loss comes from unresolved V genes, and the rest has no known cause. A total of 130,000 or so clones appear in this sample, roughly 83% of them only once. Together, the top ten hold around 1.4% of the sample. The sequenced material came from peripheral blood. Every receptor here comes from a man aged 60 to 75 with acute or convalescent COVID-19.

The J gene is TRBJ1-5, the V gene TRBV30; possibly TRBD1 for D (6 bases). This CDR3 is built from 15 residues. The germline V and J ends were trimmed by 3 bases and 9 bases, with 21 bases remaining between them. Germline loops: CDR1 GTSNPN, CDR2 SVGIG (reference sequence). The CDR3 region is CAWSDGTPANAPQHF. CDR3 bases: TGTGCCTGGAGCGACGGGACACCCGCGAATGCGCCCCAGCATTTT.

The sample holds a few counts of this clone. The V and J genes are TRBV5-1 and TRBJ1-3, with no clear D. The V gene lost 4 bases and the J gene lost 8 bases, with 13 bases spanning the gap. CDR1 and CDR2 from the germline V gene are SGHRS and YFSETQ. The CDR3 totals 13 residues. The CDR3 DNA sequence: TGCGCCAGCAGCGCTACAGATTGGGACACCATATATTTT. Protein: CASSATDWDTIYF.

The J gene is TRBJ2-3, the V gene TRBV19; D might be TRBD2 (6 bases). CDR1 and CDR2 from the germline V gene are LNHDA and SQIVND (reference sequence). V lost 7 bases and J 1 base, leaving 12 bases between the germline ends. This CDR3 spans 14 amino acids. Here the CDR3 reads CASNPPGGTDTQYF. CDR3 DNA sequence: TGTGCCAGTAATCCCCCGGGGGGCACAGATACGCAGTATTTT.

This chain uses TRBV27 with TRBJ1-1; 8 nucleotides line up with TRBD1. Germline trimming cut 5 bases from V and 0 bases from J; bases unmatched to any gene: 8. Germline CDR1 and CDR2: MNHEY and SMNVEV (reference sequence). The length of the CDR3 is 16 residues. CDR3 bases: TGTGCCAGCAGTCACCTAACGACAGGGGTGAACACTGAAGCTTTCTTT. Translating gives CASSHLTTGVNTEAFF.

The V gene is TRBV7-9, the J gene TRBJ2-7; tentatively, D is TRBD2 (5 bases). The V gene lost 5 bases and the J gene lost 2 bases, with 16 bases spanning the gap. Germline V CDR1 and CDR2: SEHNR, FQNEAQ (reference sequence). The CDR3 has 15 residues. The CDR3 DNA is TGTGCCAGCAGCCCCCGGGAAGGAGCCGCCTACGAGCAGTACTTC. Its protein is CASSPREGAAYEQYF.

This sequence joins TRBV2 and TRBJ1-3, with 8 bases that match TRBD1. V lost 6 bases to trimming and J lost 1 base; unmatched junction nucleotides: 8. Germline V CDR1 and CDR2: SNHLY, FYNNEI. The CDR3 consists of 16 residues. CDR3 coding DNA: TGTGCCAGCAGAACGGGACAGGCGAAATCTGGAAACACCATATATTTT. Protein product: CASRTGQAKSGNTIYF.

The V gene is TRBV5-4, the J gene TRBJ2-5; D is possibly TRBD1 (6 bases). The V gene lost 4 bases and the J gene lost 1 base, with 11 bases spanning the gap. Germline loops: CDR1 SGHNT, CDR2 YYREEE (reference sequence). CDR3 size: 14 residues. The CDR3 loop reads CASSADRFQETQYF. The CDR3, as DNA: TGTGCCAGCAGCGCGGACAGATTCCAAGAGACCCAGTACTTC.

The V gene is TRBV19, the J gene TRBJ1-2, with a tentative D call TRBD1 (6 bases). CDR1 is LNHDA and CDR2 is SQIVND in the germline V gene (reference sequence). The CDR3 is made up of 11 amino acids. The V gene lost 5 bases and the J gene lost 10 bases, with 11 bases spanning the gap. The CDR3 nucleotides read TGTGCCAGTAGTGGGGGCAGGACCTACACCTTC. It yields the protein CASSGGRTYTF.

The V gene is TRBV7-9, the J gene TRBJ2-1; 11 bases fit TRBD1. Germline lookup yields CDR1 SEHNR and CDR2 FQNEAQ (reference sequence). This CDR3 is 14 amino acids long. With 8 bases clipped from V and 7 bases from J, the junction kept 7 bases outside the gene matches. As DNA, the CDR3 is TGTGCCAGCCCGGGACAGGGGGTAATTAATGAGCAGTTCTTC. It encodes CASPGQGVINEQFF.

This clone was seen a single time. The V and J genes are TRBV19 and TRBJ1-2; no clear D. CDR1 and CDR2 from the germline V gene are LNHDA and SQIVND (reference sequence). Trimming left V 11 bases short and J 7 bases short, with 20 bases between. The CDR3 contains 13 residues. CDR3 residues: CAVAQGGGRGYTF. DNA of the CDR3: TGTGCCGTCGCACAAGGTGGCGGTCGTGGCTACACCTTC. The full variable domain, rest sourced from reference TRBV19 and TRBJ1-2, is DGGITQSPKYLFRKEGQNVTLSCEQNLNHDAMYWYRQDPGQGLRLIYYSQIVNDFQKGDIAEGYSVSREKKESFPLTVTSAQKNPTAFYLCAVAQGGGRGYTFGSGTRLTVV.

J is TRBJ1-2 and V is TRBV19, with D unresolved. V was cut by 3 bases and J by 3 bases, with 11 bases left in between. CDR1 and CDR2 from the germline V gene are LNHDA and SQIVND (reference sequence). The CDR3 loop spans 14 amino acids. CDR3 nucleotide sequence: TGTGCCAGTAGTATCGGTGGGAGGGACTATGGCTACACCTTC. Its protein is CASSIGGRDYGYTF.

The chain employs TRBV28 and TRBJ1-2; D is perhaps TRBD1 (5 bases). Trimming left V 8 bases short and J 1 base short, with 14 bases between. From germline, CDR1 is MDHEN and CDR2 SYDVKM. The CDR3 consists of 14 residues. The CDR3 protein is CASWGVRDNYGYTF. In nucleotides, the CDR3 is TGTGCCAGCTGGGGGGTTAGGGATAACTATGGCTACACCTTC.

This chain links TRBV29-1 with TRBJ1-1; D gene ambiguous. The CDR3 is made up of 14 amino acids. V was clipped by 4 bases and J by 2 bases, with 14 bases between them. CDR1 SQVTM and CDR2 ANQGSEA come from the germline V gene. CDR3 in amino acids: CSVAPGPQNTEAFF. The CDR3 DNA follows: TGCAGCGTTGCCCCGGGTCCCCAAAACACTGAAGCTTTCTTT.

The chain joins TRBV28 to TRBJ2-5; D might be TRBD1 (6 bases). The CDR3 is made up of 14 amino acids. Trimming removed 2 bases at V and 2 bases at J, with 9 bases between. Germline CDR1 and CDR2: MDHEN and SYDVKM. CDR3 in amino acids: CASSLQGGQETQYF. The CDR3 coding sequence is TGTGCCAGCAGTTTACAAGGGGGTCAAGAGACCCAGTACTTC. The complete variable domain, with remaining parts taken from reference TRBV28 and TRBJ2-5, reads DVKVTQSSRYLVKRTGEKVFLECVQDMDHENMFWYRQDPGLGLRLIYFSYDVKMKEKGDIPEGYSVSREKKERFSLILESASTNQTSMYLCASSLQGGQETQYFGPGTRLLVL.

The rearrangement links TRBV29-1 to TRBJ1-2, with D unresolved. Trimming pared 3 bases from V and 3 bases from J, leaving 23 bases between. The CDR3 is 17 amino acids. Germline V gives CDR1 SQVTM, CDR2 ANQGSEA. The CDR3 region is CSVDQSRAAESDYGYTF. CDR3 coding DNA: TGCAGCGTTGATCAGTCGCGGGCAGCGGAGTCGGACTATGGCTACACCTTC.

This clone was observed a single time. This chain connects TRBV30 to TRBJ1-3; possible D gene TRBD1, 6 bases. Germline values: CDR1 GTSNPN, CDR2 SVGIG (reference sequence). The CDR3 is 16 residues long. V was clipped by 5 bases and J by 1 base, with 18 bases between them. In DNA form, the CDR3 reads TGTGCCTGGTTTCGGGGTGGGGGCGCATCTGGAAACACCATATATTTT. It specifies CAWFRGGGASGNTIYF.

A note on this clone: Other DNA sequences within the sample encode an identical CDR3. The chain combines TRBV5-6 with TRBJ2-3; D remains unclear. Germline V gene data show CDR1 as SGHDT and CDR2 as YYEEEE. Trimming took off 4 bases at V and 0 bases at J, with 9 bases between the two ends. This CDR3 is built from 14 residues. The CDR3 DNA reads as TGTGCCAGCAGCCTCTCTGTAAGCACAGATACGCAGTATTTT. It translates to CASSLSVSTDTQYF.

This clone was seen a single time. This chain links TRBV7-8 with TRBJ2-7; 7 bases align to TRBD2. CDR3 length equals 17 residues. Germline V gives CDR1 SGHVS, CDR2 FQNEAQ. With 1 base clipped from V and 3 bases from J, the junction kept 12 bases outside the gene matches. In DNA, the CDR3 is TGTGCCAGCAGCTTAGGGCTAGCGGAGGCCCTACGCTACGAGCAGTACTTC. It encodes CASSLGLAEALRYEQYF.

The chain is built from TRBV27 and TRBJ2-3; 7 bases map to TRBD2. The trim removed 3 bases at V and 6 bases at J, leaving 6 bases unmatched. CDR1 and CDR2 (germline): MNHEY, SMNVEV (reference sequence). The CDR3 covers 14 residues. The CDR3 spells CASSFRGSPDTQYF. The CDR3 DNA is TGTGCCAGCAGTTTCCGCGGGAGTCCCGATACGCAGTATTTT.

The J gene is TRBJ2-2, the V gene TRBV12-3 or TRBV12-4; no definite D call. CDR3 length: 13 amino acids. V lost 3 bases, J lost 4 bases, and 6 bases lay in between. Written as DNA, the CDR3 is TGTGCCAGCAGTTTTCTCCGCACCGGGGAGCTGTTTTTT. Its protein product is CASSFLRTGELFF.

CDR3 sequence: CASATSGDNSPLHF. CDR3 sequence (DNA): TGTGCCAGCGCTACATCAGGGGATAATTCACCCCTCCACTTT. The chain joins TRBV7-3 to TRBJ1-6; the D gene is possibly TRBD1 (6 bases). The germline V gene has CDR1 SGHTA and CDR2 FQGTGA. This CDR3 has 14 residues. V lost 8 bases and J lost 5, with 13 bases in between.

This clone was counted a few times. The chain couples TRBV5-6 to TRBJ1-2, with 8 bases matching TRBD1. The CDR3 has 14 amino acids. V trimming: 3 bases; J trimming: 7 bases; junction bases outside the gene matches: 8. Germline V gene sequence: CDR1 SGHDT, CDR2 YYEEEE. In DNA, the CDR3 is TGTGCCAGCAGCTCATCAGGGGGCTATCTTGGCTACACCTTC. Amino acids: CASSSSGGYLGYTF.

The rearrangement uses TRBV30 and TRBJ1-1; D remains ambiguous. V was clipped by 5 bases and J by 6 bases, with 16 bases between them. The CDR3 loop spans 13 amino acids. CDR1 and CDR2 from the germline V gene are GTSNPN and SVGIG (reference sequence). The CDR3 here is CAWETSPDSEAFF. CDR3 DNA sequence: TGTGCCTGGGAGACCTCCCCCGACTCTGAAGCTTTCTTT.

The V call is TRBV24-1, the J call TRBJ2-1, with TRBD2 matching over 9 bases. CDR1 is KGHDR, CDR2 SFDVKD, per germline. The ends lost 5 bases at V and 10 bases at J; junction bases unmatched: 14. This CDR3 is 16 amino acids long. The CDR3 reads CATSGASGTIGREQFF. The CDR3, as DNA: TGTGCCACCAGTGGGGCTAGCGGGACCATCGGGAGGGAGCAGTTCTTC.

The rearrangement uses TRBV19 and TRBJ2-6, with D perhaps matching TRBD1 (5 bases). CDR3 length: 14 amino acids. Looked up from germline, CDR1 is LNHDA and CDR2 is SQIVND (reference sequence). V lost 5 bases and J 4 bases, leaving 9 bases between the germline ends. CDR3 in amino acids: CASSGRTGANVLTF. CDR3 coding DNA: TGTGCCAGTAGTGGGCGGACAGGGGCCAACGTCCTGACTTTC.

The chain employs TRBV27 and TRBJ2-7; 12 bases fit TRBD1. The germline CDR1 and CDR2 sequences are MNHEY and SMNVEV (reference sequence). V was clipped by 10 bases and J by 3 bases; unmatched bases: 19. This CDR3 comprises 18 residues. DNA for the CDR3: TGTGCCACGGGCCGGGGGACAGGGGGCGCAAAGGTTGGCTACGAGCAGTACTTC. This translates into CATGRGTGGAKVGYEQYF.

The rearrangement links TRBV3-1 (or the pseudogene TRBV3-2) to TRBJ1-5, with 7 bases identical to TRBD1. The germline gives CDR1 LGHDT, CDR2 YNNKEL (reference sequence). The CDR3 loop spans 15 amino acids. With V trimmed by 0 bases and J by 4 bases, 3 bases remained unmatched. CDR3 sequence (DNA): TGTGCCAGCAGCCAAGAAGGGGGCATGAATCAGCCCCAGCATTTT. Its translation is CASSQEGGMNQPQHF.

Only a few counts were recorded for this clone. V and J are TRBV7-9 and TRBJ1-2, with TRBD1 matching over 7 bases. This CDR3 has 13 amino acids. V shed 8 bases and J 4 bases; nucleotides not matched to a gene: 7. The germline gives CDR1 SEHNR, CDR2 FQNEAQ (reference sequence). The CDR3 is CASGIRGSYGYTF. CDR3 DNA: TGTGCCAGCGGAATCAGGGGGTCCTATGGCTACACCTTC.

The chain combines TRBV19 with TRBJ2-3; tentatively, D is TRBD1 (6 bases). From germline, CDR1 is LNHDA and CDR2 SQIVND (reference sequence). The CDR3 covers 14 residues. V was clipped by 3 bases and J by 3 bases, with 10 bases between them. CDR3 sequence reads: CASSMWGPTDTQYF. The DNA of the CDR3 is TGTGCCAGTAGTATGTGGGGGCCGACAGATACGCAGTATTTT.

The V gene is TRBV5-1, the J gene TRBJ2-1; 14 bases map to TRBD2. The germline gives CDR1 SGHRS, CDR2 YFSETQ. CDR3 length: 20 amino acids. J gave up 0 bases and V 5 bases, and 13 bases lay outside the gene matches. As DNA, the CDR3 is TGCGCCAGCAGAAGAGAACCGGGACTAGCGGGAGTGGGCTCCTACAATGAGCAGTTCTTC. It specifies CASRREPGLAGVGSYNEQFF.